This T cell receptor beta chain was obtained from a study of cytomegalovirus exposure and HLA in healthy donors. General study results and limits: Later analysis indicated greater clonal expansion among HLA-associated TCR beta chains than among equally common other chains. In a later analysis, TCR beta V- and J-gene trimming was associated with a missense DCLRE1C variant.

The germline V gene encodes CDR1 MNHNY and CDR2 SVGAGI (reference sequence). Between the trimmed V and J ends, which lost 8 bases and 7 bases, there was a span of 27 bases. The CDR3 is made up of 16 amino acids. Sample share makes this clone medium-sized (0.01 to 0.1%). Its antigen is still unknown. Vbeta (60) and Jbeta (13) primers were used in the PCR. Per the study methods: There were 80 million to 95 million unique TCR beta chains by a later count, and 10 million to 12 million of them were shared. Profiled with immunoSEQ multiplex PCR; TCRdb holds only in-frame clones, not every one. V and J calls plus clone size are reproduced from that table; the DNA served to infer D and trimming. The data contain around 140,000 clones, 76% of them singletons. Donors consisted of healthy bone marrow donors.

Input material: PBMCs. The sequence derives from a female donor in good health and CMV-seropositive. This sequence joins TRBV6-6 and TRBJ2-7; D remains unclear. CDR3 nucleotide sequence: TGTGCCAGCTCCTTGGTCACGACGGTACTGACCGGGGAGCAGTACTTC. Translating it yields CASSLVTTVLTGEQYF.